The rows below give T cell receptor beta chains drawn from one sample of a study of T-cell memory formation after mild COVID-19. TCRdb itself ran the 5' RACE reads through MiXCR, one entry per CDR3 protein. This repertoire shows a few hundred thousand distinct CDR3 sequences, under 20% found once; its top ten account for roughly 23%. What was sequenced was PBMCs or a T cell subset sorted from them (not recorded which). The receptors stem from a young man who had mild COVID-19 (a few samples of this study predate the infection). Cell type and time point are not known. The CDR3 runs from the conserved cysteine through the conserved F or W. A D gene is named only where the DNA matches it firmly. Clone size is stated in some rows and not others, as once, few, many or a class when expanded.

V,length,size,D,J,CDR3,DNA
TRBV24-1,15,few,NA,TRBJ1-5,CASPGGASNNQPQHF,TGTGCCTCCCCGGGGGGCGCGAGTAATAATCAGCCCCAGCATTTT
TRBV11-2,15,once,NA,TRBJ2-1,CASSLWTVRNNEQFF,TGTGCCAGCAGCTTATGGACAGTACGTAACAATGAGCAGTTCTTC
TRBV12-3/TRBV12-4,16,few,TRBD2,TRBJ2-1,CASSPTRSGGVYEQFF,TGTGCCAGCAGTCCCACCCGTAGCGGGGGGGTATATGAGCAGTTCTTC
TRBV14,16,once,NA,TRBJ1-1,CASSQRLQGRNTEAFF,TGTGCCAGCAGCCAAAGATTACAGGGCCGTAACACTGAAGCTTTCTTT
TRBV15,16,many,TRBD1,TRBJ2-5,CATSRDPQGAQETQYF,TGTGCCACCAGCAGAGATCCACAGGGGGCACAAGAGACCCAGTACTTC
TRBV27,15,few,TRBD2,TRBJ2-3,CASSLREGSPDTQYF,TGTGCCAGCAGTTTGAGGGAGGGCTCCCCAGATACGCAGTATTTT
TRBV6-6,14,NA,NA,TRBJ1-2,CASSYGGANYGYTF,TGTGCCAGCAGTTACGGGGGGGCTAACTATGGCTACACCTTC
TRBV7-3,15,NA,NA,TRBJ1-1,CASSLTTGGPTEAFF,TGTGCCAGCAGCTTAACGACCGGGGGGCCCACTGAAGCTTTCTTT
TRBV7-2,16,many,TRBD2,TRBJ2-2,CASSPRLALIGGELFF,TGTGCCAGCAGCCCAAGACTAGCGCTCATTGGCGGGGAGCTGTTTTTT
TRBV20-1,14,few,NA,TRBJ2-6,CSARDPRGANVLTF,TGCAGTGCTAGAGACCCCCGTGGGGCCAACGTCCTGACTTTC
TRBV6-6,14,few,TRBD1,TRBJ1-2,CANRGPGINYGYTF,TGTGCCAACAGGGGGCCAGGGATTAACTATGGCTACACCTTC
TRBV7-2,12,NA,NA,TRBJ2-5,CASSLRRDTQYF,TGTGCCAGCAGCTTAAGGAGAGATACCCAGTACTTC
TRBV7-2,15,few,NA,TRBJ1-5,CASSLAAGSNQPQHF,TGTGCCAGCAGCTTAGCAGCAGGGAGCAATCAGCCCCAGCATTTT
TRBV4-2,15,few,NA,TRBJ2-1,CASSGRDHSYNEQFF,TGTGCCAGCAGCGGACGGGACCACTCCTACAATGAGCAGTTCTTC
TRBV29-1,14,few,TRBD1,TRBJ2-4,CSVEAGTGDRIQYF,TGCAGCGTTGAGGCCGGGACAGGGGATCGGATTCAGTACTTC
TRBV7-8,14,few,NA,TRBJ1-5,CASSLARRGQPQHF,TGTGCCAGCAGCTTAGCGCGAAGGGGTCAGCCCCAGCATTTT
TRBV7-2,17,NA,TRBD2,TRBJ2-1,CASSLVPGSGLYNEQFF,TGTGCCAGCAGCTTAGTCCCCGGTAGCGGGCTCTACAATGAGCAGTTCTTC